The 8 T cell receptor beta chains below were found in one sample sequenced in a study of PD-1 blockade in classical Hodgkin lymphoma. The data were produced by immunoSEQ multiplex PCR, yet TCRdb's version contains in-frame clones alone and is incomplete. The repertoire holds approximately 21,000 clones, under 80% seen once, with 20% to 25% in the top ten. The patients all showed relapse after autologous stem cell transplantation, while their brentuximab vedotin exposure varied. The specimen was peripheral blood mononuclear cells (PBMCs), collected at baseline. These receptors all come from a human donor with classical Hodgkin lymphoma.

This clone was detected a few times. This sequence joins TRBV30 and TRBJ1-6; 8 bases line up with TRBD1. V trimming: 0 bases; J trimming: 7 bases; junction bases outside the gene matches: 8. Per the germline V gene, CDR1 is GTSNPN and CDR2 is SVGIG (reference sequence). CDR3 length: 16 residues. In DNA, the CDR3 is TGTGCCTGGAGTGTACAGTCCGGACAGGGCAATTCACCCCTCCACTTT. It translates to CAWSVQSGQGNSPLHF.

The chain has TRBV25-1 and TRBJ1-6; no reliable D call. The ends were cut back, 8 bases at V and 10 bases at J, with 18 bases in the middle. Germline CDR1 reads MGHDK; CDR2 reads SYGVNS. This CDR3 is 14 amino acids long. The CDR3 DNA follows: TGTGCCAGCTCTCGAGAAGGGATGATGTCACCCCTCCACTTT. As protein: CASSREGMMSPLHF.

In its sample, this clone was seen a few times. The chain links TRBV14 to TRBJ1-5, with TRBD1 identical over 9 bases. The CDR3 loop spans 16 amino acids. V shed 5 bases and J 2 bases; nucleotides not matched to a gene: 7. Germline V gene lookup returns CDR1 SGHDN and CDR2 FVKESK. CDR3 sequence reads: CASSSGQGNGNQPQHF. The CDR3 DNA sequence: TGTGCCAGCAGCTCGGGACAGGGTAACGGCAATCAGCCCCAGCATTTT.

The J gene is TRBJ1-5, the V gene TRBV7-2; D remains unclear. Trimming removed 4 bases at V and 4 bases at J, with 5 bases between. CDR1 and CDR2 (germline): SGHTA, FQGNSA. This CDR3 region has 12 residues. The CDR3 DNA follows: TGTGCCAGCAGCTCCCCAAATCAGCCCCAGCATTTT. Protein: CASSSPNQPQHF.

The chain carries TRBV25-1 and TRBJ1-5; D gene unclear. V was shortened by 4 bases and J by 4 bases, with 11 bases between the two germline ends. Germline V gives CDR1 MGHDK, CDR2 SYGVNS. The CDR3 loop spans 14 amino acids. The CDR3 DNA follows: TGTGCCAGCAGTGGACTACAGCCAAATCAGCCCCAGCATTTT. Protein product: CASSGLQPNQPQHF. The whole variable domain, remainder taken from reference TRBV25-1 and TRBJ1-5, is EADIYQTPRYLVIGTGKKITLECSQTMGHDKMYWYQQDPGMELHLIHYSYGVNSTEKGDLSSESTVSRIRTEHFPLTLESARPSHTSQYLCASSGLQPNQPQHFGDGTRLSIL.

The V call is TRBV27, the J call TRBJ1-1; a possible D gene is TRBD1 (6 bases). The V and J ends lost 0 bases and 1 base respectively, with 9 bases between them. The germline gives CDR1 MNHEY, CDR2 SMNVEV (reference sequence). The CDR3 is 15 amino acids. The CDR3 DNA is TGTGCCAGCAGTTTATCCACAGGGACGAACACTGAAGCTTTCTTT. This codes for CASSLSTGTNTEAFF.

This clone was seen more than once but under ten times. V usage is TRBV4-2 and J usage is TRBJ1-4; unclear D gene. There are 15 residues in the CDR3. V was trimmed by 1 base and J by 6 bases, leaving 12 bases between them. CDR1 and CDR2 from the germline V gene are LGHNA and YNFKEQ. DNA for the CDR3: TGTGCCAGCAGCCAAGGTCAAAGCGGAGATGAAAAACTGTTTTTT. The encoded protein is CASSQGQSGDEKLFF.

This clone came up once. The V and J genes are TRBV6-1 and TRBJ2-3, with 14 bases fitting TRBD2. The CDR3 spans 15 residues. Per the germline V gene, CDR1 is MNHNS and CDR2 is SASEGT. With 4 bases clipped from V and 4 bases from J, the junction kept 1 base outside the gene matches. The CDR3 DNA sequence: TGTGCCAGCAGTGGACTAGCGGGGGGGCCAGATACGCAGTATTTT. Its translation is CASSGLAGGPDTQYF.